This T cell receptor beta chain was sequenced for a study of human T cells and chemical hapten exposure. Study at large: Slight volume differences across pooled libraries mainly accounted for varying per-sample TCR yields.

This clonotype was detected only a few times. The time point denotes: healthy volunteer bleed at 6 weeks. The template was total RNA from unfractionated whole blood. Using its own MiXCR run on the RACE reads, TCRdb lists one record per CDR3 protein. The repertoire consists of fewer than 85,000 distinct CDR3 sequences, with approximately 8.1% occurring once and the leading ten covering about 1.5%. The specimen was whole blood. This TCR came from a female donor in good health. Some clones in this sample may be carry-over from other donors' samples.

CDR3 in DNA: TGTGCCGGCGGCGTGAACTATAATTCACCCCTCCACTTT. Translated: CAGGVNYNSPLHF. The chain employs TRBV28 and TRBJ1-6, with D unclear. The ends were cut back, 11 bases at V and 3 bases at J, with 11 bases in the middle. This CDR3 region has 13 residues. CDR1 and CDR2 from the germline V gene are MDHEN and SYDVKM.